The T cell receptor beta chain under discussion was sequenced for a study of OX40 agonist ivuxolimab in advanced cancers. About the full investigation: The costimulatory receptor OX40 (CD134) was targeted by ivuxolimab, a fully human IgG2 agonistic monoclonal antibody. Intravenous ivuxolimab was administered to patients every 2 weeks at six dose levels: 0.01, 0.1, 0.3, 1.5, 3 and 10 mg/kg. Of the approximately 54 patients in dose escalation, 19 had hepatocellular carcinoma, about 15 had melanoma, 9 had renal cell carcinoma and 9 had head and neck cancer. A male proportion of 82.7% and a mean age of 60 years, ranging from 23 to 79, were recorded for the dose-escalation cohort. Patients were allowed to have had prior anti-PD-1, anti-PD-L1 or anti-CTLA-4 therapy, and around 37% of the dose-escalation patients had previously received checkpoint inhibitors. Three dose-escalation patients achieved partial responses, one with hepatocellular carcinoma and two with cutaneous melanoma. Peripheral TCRbeta sequencing aimed to test whether ivuxolimab altered TCR sequence diversity and caused clonal T-cell expansion. The paper covers the monotherapy dose-escalation part of the phase I ivuxolimab trial, which included N ≈ 52 patients.

Genomic DNA was isolated from the sorted cells so that the TCRbeta CDR3 region could be sequenced. The immunoSEQ Assay was used to sequence the TCRbeta CDR3 regions. Not all clones reach the TCRdb copy of this immuneACCESS table, which keeps in-frame sequences only. Checked studies attribute under half of the gap to unresolved V genes and leave the rest unexplained. The sample records about 58,000 clones, roughly 83% of which are singletons. The ten top clones hold about 3% of the sample. The trial excluded patients who had a history of autoimmune disease or were on systemic immunosuppression. Peripheral blood for TCR sequencing was collected from all dose cohorts at baseline, on cycle 4 day 1, and on cycle 7 day 1. Samples came from an open-label, multicenter, first-in-human phase I dose-escalation trial of ivuxolimab. The trial enrolled adults with locally advanced or metastatic head and neck squamous cell, hepatocellular, melanoma or renal cell carcinoma. Before TCR sequencing, CD4+ T cells and CD8+ T cells from peripheral blood were sorted into separate populations.

Of note for this clone: There is no known antigen for this receptor. Within one base of it there is no much larger clone, and no base qualities were kept.

Results the study describes overall, beyond this receptor: At doses of 0.1 to 3.0 mg/kg, clonal expansion of both CD4+ and CD8+ T cells in blood was seen between baseline and week 6. Low levels of normalized T-cell clonal expansion were also seen in some patients who did not respond. After ivuxolimab, expanded clones were on average more numerous among CD8+ T cells than among CD4+ T cells. The antigen specificity of the clonally expanded peripheral T cells was not determined. Partial responders in the 0.1-3.0 mg/kg groups had among the lowest normalized peripheral clonal expansion, especially among CD8+ T cells.

This clonotype originated in an adult with an advanced solid tumor such as melanoma, head and neck, liver or kidney cancer. Here the sequenced sample was CD4+ or CD8+ T cells sorted from blood, taken in a trial of the OX40 agonist ivuxolimab.

The CDR3 sequence is CASSPGQGARNQPQHF. The sequenced DNA: TGTGCCAGCAGCCCTGGACAGGGGGCGCGGAATCAGCCCCAGCATTTT. The chain is made from TRBV9 and TRBJ1-5; 11 junctional bases match TRBD1. From its cysteine to its phenylalanine, the CDR3 spans 16 amino acids. The entry retains the CDR3 DNA only, 48 bases that are in frame from base 1. The germline V gene provides CDR1 SGDLS and CDR2 YYNGEE. Compared with germline, V lacks 4 bases and J lacks 4 bases; bases without a gene match: 7.